This entry lists 6 T cell receptor beta chains sequenced from one sample in a study of monozygotic twins with inflammatory bowel disease (dated by TCRdb to between 2017 and 2020). The method was 5' RACE. The sample was run on an Illumina HiSeq 2500. The reads went through TCRdb reprocessing, and each CDR3 protein sequence gets one entry with no DNA. This sample's table lists 400,000 to 500,000 distinct CDR3 sequences. The ten largest clones add up to around 2.4% of the sample. The sample was blood. The receptors were gathered from a human donor with ulcerative colitis or Crohn's disease, or a healthy co-twin of an affected twin (not recorded which).

The chain combines TRBV3-1 with TRBJ2-5. Germline V lookup: CDR1 LGHDT, CDR2 YNNKEL (reference sequence). The CDR3 totals 14 residues. CDR3: CASSRRGNQGTQYF.

The chain combines TRBV6-6 with TRBJ1-1. The CDR3 contains 14 residues. The germline gives CDR1 MNHNY, CDR2 SVGAGI (reference sequence). The CDR3: CASSLTLGYSEAFF.

The chain couples TRBV4-1 to TRBJ1-5; TCRdb's D call of TRBD1 is untestable without DNA. The germline V gene encodes CDR1 MGHRA and CDR2 YSYEKL. This CDR3 is 16 amino acids long. This CDR3 reads CASSQEAGADNQPQHF.

The genes are TRBV7-8 and TRBJ2-1; TCRdb indicates TRBD2, and absent DNA this call remains unverified. The germline V gene encodes CDR1 SGHVS and CDR2 FQNEAQ. The CDR3 length is 20 residues. CDR3 sequence: CASSRGPLSGRTFSYNEQFF. Looking up the rest from reference TRBV7-8 and TRBJ2-1 gives the full variable domain: GAGVSQSPRYKVAKRGQDVALRCDPISGHVSLFWYQQALGQGPEFLTYFQNEAQLDKSGLPSDRFFAERPEGSVSTLKIQRTQQEDSAVYLCASSRGPLSGRTFSYNEQFFGPGTRLTVL.

The chain is built from TRBV7-9 and TRBJ2-1; absent DNA, TCRdb's TRBD1 call cannot be checked. The germline gives CDR1 SEHNR, CDR2 FQNEAQ (reference sequence). The CDR3 extends over 15 amino acids. The CDR3 spells CASSTPDRGRNEQFF. Full variable domain (rest looked up from reference TRBV7-9 and TRBJ2-1): DTGVSQNPRHKITKRGQNVTFRCDPISEHNRLYWYRQTLGQGPEFLTYFQNEAQLEKSRLLSDRFSAERPKGSFSTLEIQRTEQGDSAMYLCASSTPDRGRNEQFFGPGTRLTVL.

The gene calls are TRBV15 and TRBJ1-1; TCRdb reports TRBD1, a call that lacks DNA to check it against. This CDR3 is 15 amino acids long. In germline, CDR1 is LNHNV, CDR2 YYDKDF (reference sequence). CDR3: CATSRDNRLNTEAFF.